This TCR beta chain appears in the sequencing data of a study of CD8+ T cells in alopecia areata (dated by TCRdb to 2016 to 2019). Study-wide context: The treated patients, all with moderate-to-severe alopecia areata, were enrolled in an open-label pilot trial of oral tofacitinib given at 5 to 10 mg twice daily. Patients stayed on tofacitinib for 6 to 18 months and then had 6 months of follow-up off drug so that delayed response and recurrence could be assessed. In treated patients, disease severity was measured using the SALT score, which gives the percentage of scalp surface area affected. To study T cell clonal expansion in alopecia areata, the researchers applied high-throughput TCRbeta sequencing to both the C3H/HeJ mouse model and human patients. In humans, TCRbeta sequencing was performed on scalp tissue and on sorted CD4+ and CD8+ peripheral blood T cells from healthy controls and from patients with patchy or totalis/universalis alopecia areata. Biopsies were taken from tofacitinib-treated patients at baseline and again at 4 and 24 weeks into treatment, and several of those patients also had a later scalp biopsy. Scalp clonality was compared among normal scalp (n=4), patchy alopecia areata scalp (n=8), and alopecia totalis/universalis scalp (n=8). The RNA source kit depended on sample type: the PAXgene miRNA kit for fixed scalp, the miRNeasy kit for PBMCs, and the RNeasy kit for mouse skin. Amplification of TCRbeta CDR3 regions was done by immunoSEQ multiplex PCR using 35 Vbeta forward primers and 13 Jbeta reverse primers.

Details on this clone: Its antigen is unknown. No per-base quality is available; no much larger clone lies one base away.

The library was obtained by the immunoSEQ multiplex PCR assay. RNA was extracted from all samples and reverse transcribed into cDNA as template for TCR sequencing. First-strand cDNA was synthesized with SuperScript III using a 2:1 mix of oligo-dT and random hexamers. A synthetic immune receptor repertoire was used to assess amplification bias, and residual bias was removed computationally. The original pipeline was this. Raw reads were preprocessed to remove errors, and CDR3 was defined by IMGT conventions from the conserved cysteine to phenylalanine. Clonality was computed as 1 minus the Shannon entropy, with the entropy normalized by log2 of the number of productive unique TCRs. CD4 or CD8 identity of scalp clones was inferred by cross-referencing scalp TCRbeta sequences with sorted blood CD4 and CD8 repertoires. Here the immuneACCESS table is served through TCRdb, limited to in-frame sequences with V and J called. Missing clones are a known gap in these copies; in checked studies unresolved V genes cover under half, and the rest lacks a known reason. V and J calls and clone size are those listed in that table; D and trimming were worked out from the DNA. The sample includes 130,000 to 150,000 clones, with around 82% observed a single time. Around 25% of the sample goes to the ten largest clones.

Broad study findings and their caveats: Because the treated cohort was small and included a single nonresponder, larger studies are needed to assess links between baseline CD8+ expansion and response. Unlike mouse skin, which is dominated by gammadelta T cells, normal human skin has resident alphabeta T cells that are also sequenced, and this complicates analysis of the scalp TCR repertoire. Higher clonality and more expanded CD8+ clones were observed in lesional scalp than in normal scalp, particularly in alopecia totalis/universalis, a finding suggestive of antigenic drive. With tofacitinib, both scalp clonality and the number of expanded CD8+ clones among the top 100 scalp clones went down significantly. TCR sequences shared between patients were less clear than in mice, possibly partly because of HLA diversity in the patient population. Many expanded lesional clones were found to persist in scalp and blood during tofacitinib treatment, and relapse after treatment cessation may be partly explained by this persistence.

According to the study, the label for this sample's time point signals: more than 3 weeks on oral tofacitinib. The sample's treatment or condition label, in plain terms: oral pan-JAK inhibitor, 5-10 mg twice daily. From alopecia areata patients, peripheral blood was collected along with lesional scalp punch biopsies. After PBMCs were isolated by density centrifugation and stained for CD3, CD4 and CD8, a FACSAria was used to sort CD4+ and CD8+ T cells. For CDR1 and CDR2, the germline V gene lists SGHNT and YENEEA. V is pared back by 4 bases and J by 6 bases, with 7 bases lying between the germline termini. The CDR3 spans 11 residues, from the cysteine through the phenylalanine. Only CDR3 DNA remains: 33 bases, in frame from the first base.

The sequencing here drew on CD8+ T cells sorted from blood, taken at week 4, from a patient treated with tofacitinib. The source of this sequence is a human donor with alopecia areata. In this chain, TRBV11-3 is recombined with TRBJ2-7, with the D segment identity uncertain. The DNA sequence reads TGTGCCAGCAGCTGGGATTTCGAGCAGTACTTC. This translates into CASSWDFEQYF.